Reported below is one T cell receptor (beta chain). Method: immunoSEQ multiplex PCR; TCRdb's copy keeps in-frame clones and lacks some. This table has 56,000 or so clones, around nine tenths appearing once. The data derive from a study of cytomegalovirus exposure and HLA in healthy donors. V shed 4 bases, J shed 5 bases, and the junction held 6 bases outside the gene matches. Germline V CDR1 and CDR2: SEHNR, FQNEAQ (reference sequence). The CDR3 length is 14 residues. The chain has TRBV7-9 and TRBJ2-5; 8 nucleotides agree with TRBD1. The source is a man between 18 and 29 years old in good health and CMV-seronegative. Source material: PBMCs. The CDR3 nucleotides read TGTGCCAGCAGCTCGACAGGGGTAGGGGAGACCCAGTACTTC. As protein: CASSSTGVGETQYF.